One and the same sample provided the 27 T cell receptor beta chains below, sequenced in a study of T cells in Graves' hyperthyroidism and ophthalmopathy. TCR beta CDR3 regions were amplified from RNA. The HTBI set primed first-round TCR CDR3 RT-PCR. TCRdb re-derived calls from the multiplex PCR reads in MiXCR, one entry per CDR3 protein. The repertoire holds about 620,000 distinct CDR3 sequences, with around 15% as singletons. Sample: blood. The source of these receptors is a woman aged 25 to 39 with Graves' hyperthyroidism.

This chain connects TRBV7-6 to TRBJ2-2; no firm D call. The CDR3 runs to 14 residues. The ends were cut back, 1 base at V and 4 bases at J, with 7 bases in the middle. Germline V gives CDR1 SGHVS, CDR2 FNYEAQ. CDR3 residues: CASSLERTTGELFF. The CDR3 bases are TGTGCCAGCAGCTTAGAACGGACCACCGGGGAGCTGTTTTTT.

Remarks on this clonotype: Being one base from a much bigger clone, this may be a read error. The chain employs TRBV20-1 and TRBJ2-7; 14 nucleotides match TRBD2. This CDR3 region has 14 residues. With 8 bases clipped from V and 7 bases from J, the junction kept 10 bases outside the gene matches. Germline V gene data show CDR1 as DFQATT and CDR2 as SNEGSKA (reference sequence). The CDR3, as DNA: TGCAGTACTGCCGGGACTAGCGGGGGTTTTGAGCAGTACTTC. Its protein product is CSTAGTSGGFEQYF.

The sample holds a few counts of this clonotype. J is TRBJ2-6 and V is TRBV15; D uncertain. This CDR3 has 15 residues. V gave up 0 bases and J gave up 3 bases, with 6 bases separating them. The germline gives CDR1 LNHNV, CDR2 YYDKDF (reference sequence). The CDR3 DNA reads TGTGCCACCAGCAGAGATGAGGTTGGGGCCAACGTCCTGACTTTC. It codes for CATSRDEVGANVLTF.

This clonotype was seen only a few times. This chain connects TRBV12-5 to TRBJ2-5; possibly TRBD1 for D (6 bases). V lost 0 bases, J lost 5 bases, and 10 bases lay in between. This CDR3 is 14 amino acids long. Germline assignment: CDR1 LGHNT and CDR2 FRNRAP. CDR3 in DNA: TGTGCTAGTGGTTTGGTGGGGGCCGGTGAGACCCAGTACTTC. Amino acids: CASGLVGAGETQYF.

The CDR3 sequence: CASSENRYDGELFF. The CDR3 DNA sequence: TGTGCCAGCAGTGAAAACAGATACGACGGGGAGCTGTTTTTT. The chain is built from TRBV2 and TRBJ2-2; D gene ambiguous. The CDR3 totals 14 residues. CDR1 is SNHLY, CDR2 FYNNEI, per germline. Trimming removed 2 bases at V and 7 bases at J, with 11 bases between.

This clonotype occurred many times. Written as DNA, the CDR3 is TGCAGTGCCCCATACGGGGGGACAGACCGCGAGCAGTACTTC. This gives the protein CSAPYGGTDREQYF. The gene calls are TRBV20-1 and TRBJ2-7; D possibly matches TRBD1 or TRBD2 (7 bases each). This CDR3 spans 14 amino acids. V was cut by 6 bases and J by 6 bases, with 21 bases left in between. Germline-derived CDR1 and CDR2 are DFQATT and SNEGSKA (reference sequence).

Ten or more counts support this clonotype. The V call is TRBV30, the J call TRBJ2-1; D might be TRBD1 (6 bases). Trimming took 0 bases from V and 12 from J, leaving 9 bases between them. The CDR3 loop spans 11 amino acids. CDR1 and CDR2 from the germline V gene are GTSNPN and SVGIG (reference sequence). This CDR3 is CAWSVGGGQFF. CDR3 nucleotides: TGTGCCTGGAGTGTAGGGGGTGGGCAGTTCTTC.

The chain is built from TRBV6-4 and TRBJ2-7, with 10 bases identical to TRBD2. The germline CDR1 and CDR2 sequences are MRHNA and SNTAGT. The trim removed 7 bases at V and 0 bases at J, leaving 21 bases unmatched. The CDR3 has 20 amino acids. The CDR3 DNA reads TGTGCCAGCAACCCACACACCGCAACTCGGACTAGCGGAGTCTCCTACGAGCAGTACTTC. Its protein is CASNPHTATRTSGVSYEQYF.

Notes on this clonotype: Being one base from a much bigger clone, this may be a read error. The CDR3 region is CAISRTSGRRETQYF. CDR3 nucleotide sequence: TGTGCCATCAGCCGGACTAGCGGGAGGAGAGAGACCCAGTACTTC. V is TRBV10-3 and J is TRBJ2-5; the match to TRBD2 covers 14 bases. After removal of 6 bases from V and 4 bases from J, the junction contained 4 bases not matched to a gene. Germline V CDR1 and CDR2: ENHRY, SYGVKD. The CDR3 has 15 amino acids.

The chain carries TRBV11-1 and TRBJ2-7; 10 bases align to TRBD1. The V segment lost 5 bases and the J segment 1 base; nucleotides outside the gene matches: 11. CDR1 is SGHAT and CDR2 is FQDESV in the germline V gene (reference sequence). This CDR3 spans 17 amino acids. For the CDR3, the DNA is TGTGCCAGCAGCCAGTTAGCGGGACAGGGGTTGTCCTACGAGCAGTACTTC. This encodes CASSQLAGQGLSYEQYF.

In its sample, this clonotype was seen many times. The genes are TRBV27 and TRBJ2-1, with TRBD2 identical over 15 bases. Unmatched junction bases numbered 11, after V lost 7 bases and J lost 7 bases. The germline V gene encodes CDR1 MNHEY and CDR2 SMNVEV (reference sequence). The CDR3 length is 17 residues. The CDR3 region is CASTGRTSGRARNEQFF. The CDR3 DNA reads TGTGCCAGCACGGGACGGACTAGCGGGAGGGCCAGGAATGAGCAGTTCTTC.

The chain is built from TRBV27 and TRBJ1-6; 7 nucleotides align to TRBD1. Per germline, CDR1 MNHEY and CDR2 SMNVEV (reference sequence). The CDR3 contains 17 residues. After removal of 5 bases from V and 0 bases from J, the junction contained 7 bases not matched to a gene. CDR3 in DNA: TGTGCCAGCAGTCCCCGGGACAGTAGCTCCTATAATTCACCCCTCCACTTT. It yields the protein CASSPRDSSSYNSPLHF.

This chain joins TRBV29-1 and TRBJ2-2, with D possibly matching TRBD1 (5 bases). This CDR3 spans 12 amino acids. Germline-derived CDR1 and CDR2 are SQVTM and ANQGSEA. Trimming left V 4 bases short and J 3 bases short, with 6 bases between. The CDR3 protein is CSVVGDTGELFF. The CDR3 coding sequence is TGCAGCGTTGTAGGGGACACCGGGGAGCTGTTTTTT.

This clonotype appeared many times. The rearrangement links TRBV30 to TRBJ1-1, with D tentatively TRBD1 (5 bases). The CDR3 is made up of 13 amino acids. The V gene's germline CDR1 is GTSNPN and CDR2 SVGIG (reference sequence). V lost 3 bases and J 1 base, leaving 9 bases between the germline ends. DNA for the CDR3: TGTGCCTGGAGGACAGATTCGAACACTGAAGCTTTCTTT. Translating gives CAWRTDSNTEAFF.

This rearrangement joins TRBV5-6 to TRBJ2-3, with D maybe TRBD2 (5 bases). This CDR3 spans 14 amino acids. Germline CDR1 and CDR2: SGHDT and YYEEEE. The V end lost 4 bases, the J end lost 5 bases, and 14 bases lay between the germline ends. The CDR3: CASSHSTAGDTQYF. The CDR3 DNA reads TGTGCCAGCAGCCATAGTACGGCGGGAGATACGCAGTATTTT.

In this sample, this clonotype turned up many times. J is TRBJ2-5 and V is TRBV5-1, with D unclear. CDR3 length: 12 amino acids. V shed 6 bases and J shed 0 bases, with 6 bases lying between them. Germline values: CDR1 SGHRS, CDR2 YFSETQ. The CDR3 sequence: CASTLYQETQYF. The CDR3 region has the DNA TGCGCCAGCACCCTGTACCAAGAGACCCAGTACTTC. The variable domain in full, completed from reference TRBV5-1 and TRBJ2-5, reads KAGVTQTPRYLIKTRGQQVTLSCSPISGHRSVSWYQQTPGQGLQFLFEYFSETQRNKGNFPGRFSGRQFSNSRSEMNVSTLELGDSALYLCASTLYQETQYFGPGTRLLVL.

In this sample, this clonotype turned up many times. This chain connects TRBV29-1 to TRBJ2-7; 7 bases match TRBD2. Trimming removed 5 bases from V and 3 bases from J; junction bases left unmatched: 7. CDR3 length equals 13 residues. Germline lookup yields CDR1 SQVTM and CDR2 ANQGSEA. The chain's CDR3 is CSVRLAAGYEQYF. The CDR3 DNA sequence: TGCAGCGTTAGACTAGCAGCCGGCTACGAGCAGTACTTC.

CDR3: CSAIRDRGEKLFF. CDR3 nucleotide sequence: TGCAGTGCTATCCGGGACAGGGGTGAAAAACTGTTTTTT. The rearrangement joins TRBV20-1 to TRBJ1-4; 10 bases map to TRBD1. This CDR3 spans 13 amino acids. J lost 7 bases, V lost 4 bases, and 3 bases had no gene match. Germline assignment: CDR1 DFQATT and CDR2 SNEGSKA (reference sequence).

The chain's CDR3 is CASSLLSGDFRTGELFF. The CDR3 bases are TGTGCCAGCAGCCTTCTCTCAGGGGACTTTAGGACCGGGGAGCTGTTTTTT. The chain combines TRBV28 with TRBJ2-2; tentatively, D is TRBD1 or TRBD2 (6 bases each). V was clipped by 6 bases and J by 5 bases, with 22 bases between them. The CDR3 has 17 residues. Germline assignment: CDR1 MDHEN and CDR2 SYDVKM. Full variable domain (rest looked up from reference TRBV28 and TRBJ2-2): DVKVTQSSRYLVKRTGEKVFLECVQDMDHENMFWYRQDPGLGLRLIYFSYDVKMKEKGDIPEGYSVSREKKERFSLILESASTNQTSMYLCASSLLSGDFRTGELFFGEGSRLTVL.

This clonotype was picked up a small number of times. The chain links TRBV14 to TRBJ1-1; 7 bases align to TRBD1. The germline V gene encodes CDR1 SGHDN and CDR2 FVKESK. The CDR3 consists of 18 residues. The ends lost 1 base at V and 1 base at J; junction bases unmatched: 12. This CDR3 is CASSQGDRAAWGNTEAFF. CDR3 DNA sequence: TGTGCCAGCAGCCAAGGAGACAGGGCGGCGTGGGGGAACACTGAAGCTTTCTTT.

The CDR3 loop reads CASSKGWSGTQYF. The CDR3 DNA reads as TGTGCCAGCAGCAAGGGGTGGAGCGGGACCCAGTACTTC. This chain links TRBV6-2 or TRBV6-3 with TRBJ2-5; possibly TRBD1 or TRBD2 for D (5 bases each). The V gene's germline CDR1 is MNHEY and CDR2 SVGEGT. The CDR3 loop spans 13 amino acids. Trimming shortened V by 6 bases and J by 7 bases, and 15 bases separated the two germline ends.

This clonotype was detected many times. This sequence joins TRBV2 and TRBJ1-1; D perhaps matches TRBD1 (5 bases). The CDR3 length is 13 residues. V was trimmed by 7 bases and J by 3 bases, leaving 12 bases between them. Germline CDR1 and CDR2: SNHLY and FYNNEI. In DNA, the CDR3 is TGTGCCAGCACCTCGGACACGGACACTGAAGCTTTCTTT. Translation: CASTSDTDTEAFF.

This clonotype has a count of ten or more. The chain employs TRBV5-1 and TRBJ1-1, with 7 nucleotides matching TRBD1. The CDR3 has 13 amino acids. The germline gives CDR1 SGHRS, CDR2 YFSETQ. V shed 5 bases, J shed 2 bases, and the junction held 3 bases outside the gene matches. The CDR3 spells CASRDRQNTEAFF. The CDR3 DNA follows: TGCGCCAGCAGGGACAGGCAAAACACTGAAGCTTTCTTT.

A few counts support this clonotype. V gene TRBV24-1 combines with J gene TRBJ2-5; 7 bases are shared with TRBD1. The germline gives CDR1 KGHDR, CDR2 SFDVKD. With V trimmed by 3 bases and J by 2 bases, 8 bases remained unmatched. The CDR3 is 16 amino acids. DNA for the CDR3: TGTGCCACCAGTGATCCTCCAGGACAGGTTCAAGAGACCCAGTACTTC. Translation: CATSDPPGQVQETQYF.

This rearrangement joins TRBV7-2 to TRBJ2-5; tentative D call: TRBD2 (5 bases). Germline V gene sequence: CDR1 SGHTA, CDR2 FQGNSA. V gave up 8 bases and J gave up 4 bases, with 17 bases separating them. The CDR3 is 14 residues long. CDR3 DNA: TGTGCCAGCGTAAAGACCCACGCGGGAGAGACCCAGTACTTC. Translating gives CASVKTHAGETQYF.

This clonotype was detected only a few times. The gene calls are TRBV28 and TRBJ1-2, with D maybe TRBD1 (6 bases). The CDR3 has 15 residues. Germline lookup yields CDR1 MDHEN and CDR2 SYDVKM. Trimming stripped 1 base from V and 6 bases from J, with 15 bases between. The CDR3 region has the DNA TGTGCCAGCAGTTTATCAATACCTCGGACAGATGGCTACACCTTC. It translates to CASSLSIPRTDGYTF.

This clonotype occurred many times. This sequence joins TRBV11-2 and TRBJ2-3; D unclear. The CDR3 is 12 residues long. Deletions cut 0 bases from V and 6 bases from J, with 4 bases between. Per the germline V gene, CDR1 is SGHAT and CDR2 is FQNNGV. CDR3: CASSLDRDTQYF. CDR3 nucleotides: TGTGCCAGCAGCTTAGATCGTGATACGCAGTATTTT. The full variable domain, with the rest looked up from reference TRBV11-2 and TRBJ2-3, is EAGVAQSPRYKIIEKRQSVAFWCNPISGHATLYWYQQILGQGPKLLIQFQNNGVVDDSQLPKDRFSAERLKGVDSTLKIQPAKLEDSAVYLCASSLDRDTQYFGPGTRLTVL.